This T cell receptor (beta chain) was identified in a study of PD-1 blockade in classical Hodgkin lymphoma. Repertoires were generated with immunoSEQ multiplex PCR, while TCRdb's copy carries only in-frame clones and drops some. Of approximately 23,000 clones listed, 85% to 95% are singletons. The germline CDR1 and CDR2 sequences are KGHSH and LQKENI. The CDR3 consists of 13 residues. The V end lost 1 base, the J end lost 8 bases, and 11 bases lay between the germline ends. The time point was: newly diagnosed, previously untreated cHL patient sample. Purification of CD4+ T cells from thawed PBMCs was performed via magnetic negative selection.

The chain combines TRBV18 with TRBJ1-2; no definite D call. Sample: CD4+ T cells from blood. The sequence came from a human donor with classical Hodgkin lymphoma. In nucleotides, the CDR3 is TGTGCCAGCTCACCACAGGAGTATAGGGGCTACACCTTC. Encoded protein: CASSPQEYRGYTF.